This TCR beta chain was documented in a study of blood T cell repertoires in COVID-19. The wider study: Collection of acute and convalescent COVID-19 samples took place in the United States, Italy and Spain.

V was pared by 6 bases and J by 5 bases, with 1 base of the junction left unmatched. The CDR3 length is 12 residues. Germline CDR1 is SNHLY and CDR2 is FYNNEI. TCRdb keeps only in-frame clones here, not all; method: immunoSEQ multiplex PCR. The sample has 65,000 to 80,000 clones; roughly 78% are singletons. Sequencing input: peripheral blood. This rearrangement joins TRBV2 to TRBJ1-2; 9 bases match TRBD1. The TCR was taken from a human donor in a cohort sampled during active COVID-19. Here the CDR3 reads CASRGQGYGYTF. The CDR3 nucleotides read TGTGCCAGCAGAGGACAGGGGTATGGCTACACCTTC.